The present T cell receptor beta chain was sequenced within a study of OX40 agonist ivuxolimab in advanced cancers. The germline V gene has CDR1 LNHDA and CDR2 SQIVND (reference sequence). CDR3 length: 15 amino acids. General study findings and limits: There were, on average, more expanded clones in CD8+ T cells than in CD4+. At doses 0.1 to 3.0 mg/kg, CD4+ and CD8+ clones expanded.

Sequencing was performed with immunoSEQ multiplex PCR; in TCRdb, only in-frame clones are kept and a portion is missing. The profile shows around 50,000 clones, about 89% of them singletons. With respect to this clone: The antigen remains unidentified.

This sequence originates from an adult with an advanced solid tumor such as melanoma, head and neck, liver or kidney cancer. The chain joins TRBV19 to TRBJ1-1; D call uncertain. The sequencing here drew on CD4+ or CD8+ T cells sorted from blood, taken in a trial of the OX40 agonist ivuxolimab. This chain's CDR3 is CATQWTAGGNTEAFF. CDR3 DNA sequence: TGTGCTACTCAGTGGACGGCCGGCGGTAACACTGAAGCTTTCTTT.